This T cell receptor (beta chain) emerged from a study of T cell repertoires in cytomegalovirus infection. One entry per CDR3 protein, called by TCRdb with MiXCR from the reads. The sample yields roughly 700,000 distinct CDR3 sequences, 30% to 40% seen once. Germline V gene sequence: CDR1 SEHNR, CDR2 FQNEAQ (reference sequence). The length of the CDR3 is 14 residues. The V end lost 0 bases, the J end lost 8 bases, and 13 bases lay between the germline ends. A word on this clonotype: Its antigen is not identified.

Here the sequenced sample was cultured PBMCs, taken from culture after CMV antigen stimulation. This TCR was sampled from a human donor in good health (CMV status not recorded). Some clones in this sample may be carry-over from other donors' samples. The V gene is TRBV7-9, the J gene TRBJ1-1; unclear D gene. The CDR3 DNA sequence: TGTGCCAGCAGCTTAGCGAATCGGGGTCCCGAAGCTTTCTTT. This sequence encodes CASSLANRGPEAFF. The whole variable domain, filled in from reference TRBV7-9 and TRBJ1-1, reads DTGVSQNPRHKITKRGQNVTFRCDPISEHNRLYWYRQTLGQGPEFLTYFQNEAQLEKSRLLSDRFSAERPKGSFSTLEIQRTEQGDSAMYLCASSLANRGPEAFFGQGTRLTVV.